This is a list of T cell receptor beta chains from one sample in a study of Graves' ophthalmopathy and Graves' hyperthyroidism. TCRdb re-called the multiplex PCR reads through MiXCR, storing one row per CDR3 protein. Here the sample spans almost 750,000 distinct CDR3 sequences, roughly 40% being singletons. The sequenced sample consisted of peripheral blood. These receptors came from an adult man with Graves' ophthalmopathy. Each CDR3 is given with its conserved first and last residue. The order of the fields is V gene, D gene, J gene, clone size, CDR3 length, CDR3 protein, CDR3 DNA. A D gene is named only where the DNA matches it firmly. The size entry is marked missing in some rows and otherwise reads once, few, many or a size class.

V gene: TRBV2
D gene: -
J gene: TRBJ1-5
clone size: few
CDR3 length: 13
CDR3 protein: CASSERKNQPQHF
CDR3 DNA: TGTGCCAGCAGTGAAAGAAAGAATCAGCCCCAGCATTTT

V gene: TRBV5-4
D gene: TRBD1
J gene: TRBJ1-5
clone size: few
CDR3 length: 17
CDR3 protein: CASSFPQSRGFLQPQHF
CDR3 DNA: TGTGCCAGCAGCTTCCCACAAAGCAGGGGGTTCCTTCAGCCCCAGCATTTT

V gene: TRBV9
D gene: TRBD1
J gene: TRBJ1-6
clone size: -
CDR3 length: 15
CDR3 protein: CASSRNLGTDSPLHF
CDR3 DNA: TGCGCCAGCAGCCGCAATCTTGGGACAGATTCACCCCTCCACTTT

V gene: TRBV24-1
D gene: TRBD1
J gene: TRBJ1-5
clone size: many
CDR3 length: 14
CDR3 protein: CATSRQGGNQPQHF
CDR3 DNA: TGTGCCACCAGCCGACAGGGCGGCAATCAGCCCCAGCATTTT

V gene: TRBV7-3
D gene: TRBD1
J gene: TRBJ1-1
clone size: -
CDR3 length: 13
CDR3 protein: CASSMGQRALAFF
CDR3 DNA: TGTGCCAGCAGCATGGGACAGCGGGCGCTGGCTTTCTTT

V gene: TRBV24-1
D gene: TRBD1
J gene: TRBJ2-6
clone size: many
CDR3 length: 17
CDR3 protein: CATSDPWDRAGANVLTF
CDR3 DNA: TGTGCCACCAGTGACCCTTGGGACAGGGCTGGGGCCAACGTCCTGACTTTC

V gene: TRBV7-9
D gene: -
J gene: TRBJ1-6
clone size: -
CDR3 length: 15
CDR3 protein: CASSRIGGRDSPLHF
CDR3 DNA: TGTGCCAGCAGCCGTATCGGGGGGAGGGATTCACCCCTCCACTTT

V gene: TRBV7-9
D gene: -
J gene: TRBJ1-5
clone size: -
CDR3 length: 10
CDR3 protein: CASSQTYEHF
CDR3 DNA: TGTGCCAGCAGCCAAACCTACGAGCATTTT

V gene: TRBV25-1
D gene: TRBD1
J gene: TRBJ2-7
clone size: -
CDR3 length: 15
CDR3 protein: CASSYNRDRSYEQYF
CDR3 DNA: TGTGCCAGCAGTTACAACCGGGACAGGTCCTACGAGCAGTACTTC

V gene: TRBV20-1
D gene: -
J gene: TRBJ2-2
clone size: -
CDR3 length: 15
CDR3 protein: CSARESGHVTGELFF
CDR3 DNA: TGCAGTGCTAGAGAATCGGGACACGTCACCGGGGAGCTGTTTTTT

V gene: TRBV9
D gene: -
J gene: TRBJ1-2
clone size: -
CDR3 length: 13
CDR3 protein: CASSQDPGAGYTF
CDR3 DNA: TGTGCCAGCAGCCAAGACCCAGGGGCCGGCTACACCTTC

V gene: TRBV2
D gene: -
J gene: TRBJ2-7
clone size: few
CDR3 length: 14
CDR3 protein: CASTTDWGPYEQYF
CDR3 DNA: TGTGCCAGCACCACGGACTGGGGGCCCTACGAGCAGTACTTC

V gene: TRBV19
D gene: -
J gene: TRBJ1-1
clone size: -
CDR3 length: 14
CDR3 protein: CASKAGQLNTEAFF
CDR3 DNA: TGTGCCAGTAAGGCAGGACAGCTGAACACTGAAGCTTTCTTT

V gene: TRBV2
D gene: -
J gene: TRBJ1-4
clone size: many
CDR3 length: 13
CDR3 protein: CATVLETNEKLFF
CDR3 DNA: TGTGCCACCGTGCTAGAAACTAATGAAAAACTGTTTTTT

V gene: TRBV2
D gene: -
J gene: TRBJ2-7
clone size: -
CDR3 length: 13
CDR3 protein: CASSLPGPYEQYF
CDR3 DNA: TGTGCCAGCAGCTTACCCGGACCCTACGAGCAGTACTTC

V gene: TRBV20-1
D gene: -
J gene: TRBJ1-1
clone size: -
CDR3 length: 15
CDR3 protein: CSAKTADNMNTEAFF
CDR3 DNA: TGCAGTGCTAAGACGGCAGACAATATGAACACTGAAGCTTTCTTT

V gene: TRBV20-1
D gene: TRBD1
J gene: TRBJ2-5
clone size: -
CDR3 length: 14
CDR3 protein: CSARAEGGAETQYF
CDR3 DNA: TGCAGTGCTAGGGCGGAAGGGGGCGCCGAGACCCAGTACTTC

V gene: TRBV19
D gene: TRBD2
J gene: TRBJ2-7
clone size: -
CDR3 length: 14
CDR3 protein: CASSIGSGAYEQYF
CDR3 DNA: TGTGCCAGTAGTATCGGTAGCGGGGCCTACGAGCAGTACTTC